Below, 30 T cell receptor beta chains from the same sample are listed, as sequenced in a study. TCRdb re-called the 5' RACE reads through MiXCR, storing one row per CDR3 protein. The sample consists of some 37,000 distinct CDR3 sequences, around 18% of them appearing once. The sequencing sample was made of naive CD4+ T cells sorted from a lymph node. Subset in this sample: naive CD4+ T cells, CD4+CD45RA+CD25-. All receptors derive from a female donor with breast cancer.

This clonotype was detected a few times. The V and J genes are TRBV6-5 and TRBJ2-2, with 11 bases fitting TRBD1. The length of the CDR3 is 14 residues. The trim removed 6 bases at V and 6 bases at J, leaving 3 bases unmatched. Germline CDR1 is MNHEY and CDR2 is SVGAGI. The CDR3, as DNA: TGTGCCAGCAGGTCGGGACAGGGGGCCGGGGAGCTGTTTTTT. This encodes CASRSGQGAGELFF.

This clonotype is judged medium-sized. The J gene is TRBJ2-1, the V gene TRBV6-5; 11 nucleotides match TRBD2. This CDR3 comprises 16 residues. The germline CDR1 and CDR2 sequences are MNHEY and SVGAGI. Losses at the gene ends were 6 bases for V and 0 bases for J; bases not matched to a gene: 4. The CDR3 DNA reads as TGTGCCAGCAGATTAGCGGGAGGGAGCTCCTACAATGAGCAGTTCTTC. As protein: CASRLAGGSSYNEQFF.

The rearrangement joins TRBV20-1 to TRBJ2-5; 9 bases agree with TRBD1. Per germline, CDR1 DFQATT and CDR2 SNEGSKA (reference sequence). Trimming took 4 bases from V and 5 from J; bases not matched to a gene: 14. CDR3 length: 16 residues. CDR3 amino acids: CSATFLRQGVGETQYF. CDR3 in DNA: TGCAGTGCTACGTTCCTCCGACAGGGGGTCGGGGAGACCCAGTACTTC.

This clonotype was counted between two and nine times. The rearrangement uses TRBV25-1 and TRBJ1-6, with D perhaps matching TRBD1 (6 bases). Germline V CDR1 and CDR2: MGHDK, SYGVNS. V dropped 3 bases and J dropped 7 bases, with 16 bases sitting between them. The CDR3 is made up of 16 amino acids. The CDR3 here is CASSDGRRGMNSPLHF. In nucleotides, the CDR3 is TGTGCCAGCAGTGACGGTAGGAGGGGGATGAATTCACCCCTCCACTTT.

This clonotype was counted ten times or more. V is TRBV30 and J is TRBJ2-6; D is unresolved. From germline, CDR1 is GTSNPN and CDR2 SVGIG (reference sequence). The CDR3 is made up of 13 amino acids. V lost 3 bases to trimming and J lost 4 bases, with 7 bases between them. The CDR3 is CAWRVRGANVLTF. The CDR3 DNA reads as TGTGCCTGGAGAGTCCGGGGGGCCAACGTCCTGACTTTC.

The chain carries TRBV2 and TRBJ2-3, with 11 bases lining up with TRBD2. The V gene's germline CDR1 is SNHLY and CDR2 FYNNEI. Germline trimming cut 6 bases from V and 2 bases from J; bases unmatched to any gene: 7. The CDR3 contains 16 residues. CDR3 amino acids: CASRFGLAGLTDTQYF. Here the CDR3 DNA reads TGTGCCAGCAGATTCGGACTAGCGGGCCTCACAGATACGCAGTATTTT.

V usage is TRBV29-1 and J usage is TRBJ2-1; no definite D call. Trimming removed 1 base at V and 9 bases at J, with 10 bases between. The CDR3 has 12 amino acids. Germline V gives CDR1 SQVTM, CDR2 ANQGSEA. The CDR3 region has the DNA TGCAGCGTTGAAGCCCTCCTCCGTGAGCAGTTCTTC. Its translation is CSVEALLREQFF.

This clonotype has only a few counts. The DNA of the CDR3 is TGTGCCAGCTCACCAACTTCCGGAACAGAGACCCAGTACTTC. Amino acids: CASSPTSGTETQYF. The chain carries TRBV18 and TRBJ2-5; D is uncertain. Germline CDR1 is KGHSH and CDR2 is LQKENI. This CDR3 contains 14 residues. Deletions cut 2 bases from V and 4 bases from J, with 11 bases between.

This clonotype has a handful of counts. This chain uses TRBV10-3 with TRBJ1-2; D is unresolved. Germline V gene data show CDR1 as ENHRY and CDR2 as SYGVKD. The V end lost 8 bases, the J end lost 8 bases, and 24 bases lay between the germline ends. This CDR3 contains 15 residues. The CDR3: CAIRFGSSESSGYTF. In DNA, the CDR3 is TGTGCCATCCGGTTCGGCTCCTCGGAATCGAGCGGCTACACCTTC.

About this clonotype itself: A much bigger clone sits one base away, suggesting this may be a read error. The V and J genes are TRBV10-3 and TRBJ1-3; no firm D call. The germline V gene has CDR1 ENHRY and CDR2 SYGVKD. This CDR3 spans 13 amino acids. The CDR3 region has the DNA TGTGCCTCAGCTACGTCCCTTGGAGACACCATATATTTT. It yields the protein CASATSLGDTIYF.

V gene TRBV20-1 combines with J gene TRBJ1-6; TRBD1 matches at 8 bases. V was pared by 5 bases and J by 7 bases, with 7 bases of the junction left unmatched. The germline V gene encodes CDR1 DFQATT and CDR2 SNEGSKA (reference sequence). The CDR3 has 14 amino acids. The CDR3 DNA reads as TGCAGTGCTCGTTTAACAGGGGGGAATTCACCCCTCCACTTT. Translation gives CSARLTGGNSPLHF.

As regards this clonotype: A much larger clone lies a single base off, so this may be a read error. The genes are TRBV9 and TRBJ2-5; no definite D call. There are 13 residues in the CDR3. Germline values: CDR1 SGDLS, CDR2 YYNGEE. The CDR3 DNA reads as TGTGCCAGCAGCGTTGAGTTCCAAGAGACCCAGTGCTTC. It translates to CASSVEFQETQCF.

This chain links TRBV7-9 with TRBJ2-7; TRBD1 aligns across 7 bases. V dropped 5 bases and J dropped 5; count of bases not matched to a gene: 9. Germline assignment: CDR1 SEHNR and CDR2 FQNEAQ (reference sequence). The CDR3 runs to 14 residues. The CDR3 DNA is TGTGCCAGCAGCGTCCACCGGGACAGAGACGAGCAGTACTTC. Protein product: CASSVHRDRDEQYF.

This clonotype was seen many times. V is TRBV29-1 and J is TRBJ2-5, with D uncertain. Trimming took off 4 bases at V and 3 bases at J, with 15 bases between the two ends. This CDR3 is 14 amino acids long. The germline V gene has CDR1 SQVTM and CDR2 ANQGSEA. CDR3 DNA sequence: TGCAGCGTTGTTTTCGGCGTCCGGGAAGAGACCCAGTACTTC. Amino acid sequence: CSVVFGVREETQYF.

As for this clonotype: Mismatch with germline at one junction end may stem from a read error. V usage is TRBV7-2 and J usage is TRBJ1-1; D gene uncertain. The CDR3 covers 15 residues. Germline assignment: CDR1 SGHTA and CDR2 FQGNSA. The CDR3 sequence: CASSLDRMAGTEASF. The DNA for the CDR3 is TGTGCCAGCAGCTTAGATCGGATGGCGGGCACTGAAGCTTCCTTT.

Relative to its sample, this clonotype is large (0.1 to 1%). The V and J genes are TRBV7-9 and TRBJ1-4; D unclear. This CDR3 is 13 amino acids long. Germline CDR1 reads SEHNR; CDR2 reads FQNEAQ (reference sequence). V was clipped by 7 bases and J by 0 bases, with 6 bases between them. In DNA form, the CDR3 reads TGTGCCAGCACAGCATCAACTAATGAAAAACTGTTTTTT. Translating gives CASTASTNEKLFF.

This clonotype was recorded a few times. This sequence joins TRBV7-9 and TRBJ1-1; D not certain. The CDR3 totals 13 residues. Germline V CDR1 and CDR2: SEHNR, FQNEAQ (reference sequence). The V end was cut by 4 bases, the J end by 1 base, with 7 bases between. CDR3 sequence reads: CASSWTGNTEAFF. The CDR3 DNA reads TGTGCCAGCAGCTGGACGGGGAACACTGAAGCTTTCTTT.

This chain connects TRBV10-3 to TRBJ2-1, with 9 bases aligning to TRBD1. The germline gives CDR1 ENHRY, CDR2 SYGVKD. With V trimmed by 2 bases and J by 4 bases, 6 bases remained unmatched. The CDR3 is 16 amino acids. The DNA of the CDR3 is TGTGCCATCAGTGAGCGAAAGACAGGGGGTTACAATGAGCAGTTCTTC. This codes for CAISERKTGGYNEQFF.

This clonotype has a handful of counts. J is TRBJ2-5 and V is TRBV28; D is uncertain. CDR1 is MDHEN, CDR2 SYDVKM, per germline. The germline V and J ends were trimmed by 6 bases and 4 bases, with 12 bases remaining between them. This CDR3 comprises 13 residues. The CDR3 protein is CASSEVLRETQYF. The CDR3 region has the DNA TGTGCCAGCAGCGAGGTACTCCGAGAGACCCAGTACTTC.

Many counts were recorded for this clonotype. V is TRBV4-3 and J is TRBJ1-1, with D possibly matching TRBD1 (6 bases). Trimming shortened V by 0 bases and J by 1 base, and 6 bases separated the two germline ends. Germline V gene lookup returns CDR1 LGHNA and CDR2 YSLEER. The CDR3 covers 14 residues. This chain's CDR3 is CASSQEDRNTEAFF. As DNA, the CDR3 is TGCGCCAGCAGCCAAGAGGACAGGAACACTGAAGCTTTCTTT.

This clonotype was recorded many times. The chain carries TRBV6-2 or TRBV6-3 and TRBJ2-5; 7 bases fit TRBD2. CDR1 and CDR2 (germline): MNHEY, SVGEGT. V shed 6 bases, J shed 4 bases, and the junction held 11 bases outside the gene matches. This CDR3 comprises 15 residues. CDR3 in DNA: TGTGCCAGCAGCATCGGACTAGGGGAAAGAGAGACCCAGTACTTC. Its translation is CASSIGLGERETQYF.

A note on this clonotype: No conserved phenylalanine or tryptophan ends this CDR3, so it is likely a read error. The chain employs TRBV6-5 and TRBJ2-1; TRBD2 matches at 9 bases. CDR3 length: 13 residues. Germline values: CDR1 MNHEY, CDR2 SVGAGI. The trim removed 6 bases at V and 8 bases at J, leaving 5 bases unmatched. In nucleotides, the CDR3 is TGTGCCAGCAGGGGACTAGCCGACTATGAGCAGTTCCTC. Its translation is CASRGLADYEQFL.

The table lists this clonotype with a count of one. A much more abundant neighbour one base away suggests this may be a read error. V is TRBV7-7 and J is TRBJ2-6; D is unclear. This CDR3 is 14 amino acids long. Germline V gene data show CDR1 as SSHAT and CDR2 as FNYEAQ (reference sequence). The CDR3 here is CASSPTPGANVLTF. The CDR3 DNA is TGTGCTAGCAGCCCTACCCCTGGGGCCAACGTCCTGACTTTC.

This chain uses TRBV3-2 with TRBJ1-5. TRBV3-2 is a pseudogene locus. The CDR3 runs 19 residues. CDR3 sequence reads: CASSQQEGNGGYRNQPQHF. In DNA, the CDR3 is TGTGCCAGCAGCCAACAAGAAGGGAACGGCGGGTATAGAAATCAGCCCCAGCATTTT.

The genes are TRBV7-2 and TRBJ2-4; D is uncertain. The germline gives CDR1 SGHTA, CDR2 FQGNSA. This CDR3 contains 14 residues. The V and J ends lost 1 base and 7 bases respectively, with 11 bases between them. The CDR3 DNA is TGTGCCAGCAGCTTAGGAGGACGATACAACATTCAGTACTTC. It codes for CASSLGGRYNIQYF. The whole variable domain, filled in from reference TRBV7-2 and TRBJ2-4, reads GAGVSQSPSNKVTEKGKDVELRCDPISGHTALYWYRQSLGQGLEFLIYFQGNSAPDKSGLPSDRFSAERTGGSVSTLTIQRTQQEDSAVYLCASSLGGRYNIQYFGAGTRLSVL.

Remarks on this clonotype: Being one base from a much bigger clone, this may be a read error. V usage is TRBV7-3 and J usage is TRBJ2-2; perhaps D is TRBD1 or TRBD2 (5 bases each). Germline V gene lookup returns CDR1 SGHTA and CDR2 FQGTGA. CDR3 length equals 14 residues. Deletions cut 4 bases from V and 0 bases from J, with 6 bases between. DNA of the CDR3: TGTGCCAGCAGCTCGGGACCGAACACCGGGGAGCTGTTTTTT. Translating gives CASSSGPNTGELFF. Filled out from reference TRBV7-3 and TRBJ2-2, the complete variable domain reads GAGVSQTPSNKVTEKGKYVELRCDPISGHTALYWYRQSLGQGPEFLIYFQGTGAADDSGLPNDRFFAVRPEGSVSTLKIQRTERGDSAVYLCASSSGPNTGELFFGEGSRLTVL.

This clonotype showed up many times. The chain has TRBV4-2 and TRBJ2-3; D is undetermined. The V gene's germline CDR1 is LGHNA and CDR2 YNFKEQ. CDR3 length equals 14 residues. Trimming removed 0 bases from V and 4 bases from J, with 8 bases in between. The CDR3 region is CASSQEPGADTQYF. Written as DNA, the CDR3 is TGTGCCAGCAGCCAAGAGCCTGGAGCAGATACGCAGTATTTT.

The CDR3 region is CASSLRTSGIYEQYF. DNA for the CDR3: TGTGCCAGCTCACTAAGGACTAGCGGGATCTACGAGCAGTACTTC. The J gene is TRBJ2-7, the V gene TRBV18, with 12 bases aligning to TRBD2. The J segment lost 3 bases and the V segment lost 4 bases, leaving 4 bases of the junction unmatched. The CDR3 covers 15 residues. Per germline, CDR1 KGHSH and CDR2 LQKENI. Full variable domain (remainder filled in from reference TRBV18 and TRBJ2-7): NAGVMQNPRHLVRRRGQEARLRCSPMKGHSHVYWYRQLPEEGLKFMVYLQKENIIDESGMPKERFSAEFPKEGPSILRIQQVVRGDSAAYFCASSLRTSGIYEQYFGPGTRLTVT.

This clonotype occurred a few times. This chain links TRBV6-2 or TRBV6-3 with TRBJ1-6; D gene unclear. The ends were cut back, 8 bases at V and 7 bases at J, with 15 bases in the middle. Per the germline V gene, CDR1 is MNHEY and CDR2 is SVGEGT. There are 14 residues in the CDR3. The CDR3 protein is CASGRRAENSPLHF. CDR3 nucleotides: TGTGCCAGCGGCCGCCGGGCCGAAAATTCACCCCTCCACTTT.

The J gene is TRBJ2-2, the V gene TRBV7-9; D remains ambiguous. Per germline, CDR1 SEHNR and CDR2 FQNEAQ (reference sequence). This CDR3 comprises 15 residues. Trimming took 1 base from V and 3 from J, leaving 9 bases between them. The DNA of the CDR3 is TGTGCCAGCAGCTTAGGATCCGGGTACACCGGGGAGCTGTTTTTT. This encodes CASSLGSGYTGELFF.